A selection of T cell receptor beta chains follows, all from one sample in a study of shared clonotypes between healthy human individuals. Only in-frame clones appear in the TCRdb table, and some are missing; sequencing was by immunoSEQ multiplex PCR. The repertoire consists of approximately 1,500,000 clones, with nearly 99% occurring once and the leading ten covering roughly 0.45%. Sequenced input: naive CD4+ T cells sorted from blood. The receptors derive from a young man in good health. CDR3s include the opening cysteine and the closing phenylalanine or tryptophan. D genes are given only for firm matches. Clone size appears in some rows only: once, few, many, or a class for an expanded clone.

TRBV7-6	TRBJ1-3	once	NA	CASSLEGIAGNTIYF	TGTGCCAGCAGCTTAGAAGGCATAGCTGGAAACACCATATATTTT
TRBV10-2	TRBJ2-7	NA	TRBD2	CASRGGKNEQYF	TGCGCCAGCAGGGGGGGGAAGAACGAGCAGTACTTC
TRBV6-5	TRBJ1-5	once	NA	CASSFGAGKNQPQHF	TGTGCCAGCAGTTTTGGGGCAGGGAAAAATCAGCCCCAGCATTTT
TRBV5-4	TRBJ2-3	NA	NA	CASSFKRADTQYF	TGTGCCAGCAGCTTCAAACGAGCCGATACGCAGTATTTT
TRBV6-1	TRBJ2-7	NA	NA	CASSEGGEQYF	TGTGCCAGCAGTGAAGGAGGCGAGCAGTACTTC
TRBV5-1	TRBJ2-3	NA	TRBD2	CASSLAGGSFTDTQYF	TGCGCCAGCAGCTTGGCCGGGGGGAGCTTCACAGATACGCAGTATTTT
TRBV5-1	TRBJ2-3	NA	NA	CASSLVVTNTDTQYF	TGCGCCAGCAGCTTGGTGGTCACCAACACAGATACGCAGTATTTT
TRBV19	TRBJ2-7	NA	NA	CASSMNGRAQGDYEQYF	TGTGCCAGTAGTATGAACGGGAGAGCTCAAGGGGATTACGAGCAGTACTTC
TRBV6-1	TRBJ2-7	NA	NA	CASTTSGPTSEQYF	TGTGCCAGCACCACCTCGGGACCCACCAGCGAGCAGTACTTC
TRBV7-9	TRBJ2-1	once	TRBD2	CASSGGLAGPYNEQFF	TGTGCCAGCAGCGGGGGACTAGCGGGACCCTACAATGAGCAGTTCTTC
TRBV6-1	TRBJ2-7	NA	TRBD2	CASNLISGSSYEQYF	TGTGCCAGCAACCTGATTAGCGGGAGCTCCTACGAGCAGTACTTC
TRBV28	TRBJ1-2	NA	NA	CASSLTGRYGYTF	TGTGCCAGCAGTTTAACCGGACGCTATGGCTACACCTTC
TRBV5-1	TRBJ1-4	NA	TRBD1	CASSLGTGGEKLFF	TGCGCCAGCAGCTTAGGGACAGGGGGCGAAAAACTGTTTTTT
TRBV6-6	TRBJ1-1	NA	NA	CASRLGDMNTEAFF	TGTGCCAGCAGATTAGGGGACATGAACACTGAAGCTTTCTTT
TRBV5-1	TRBJ2-5	NA	NA	CASSLVLGEETQYF	TGCGCCAGCAGCTTGGTTCTGGGAGAGGAGACCCAGTACTTC
TRBV2	TRBJ2-7	NA	NA	CASSETGRRGSYEQYF	TGTGCCAGCAGTGAAACGGGGAGGAGGGGAAGCTACGAGCAGTACTTC
TRBV25-1	TRBJ2-3	NA	NA	CASSGLGASTDTQYF	TGTGCCAGCAGCGGACTGGGGGCCAGCACAGATACGCAGTATTTT
TRBV5-6	TRBJ1-4	NA	NA	CASSLGTRNEKLFF	TGTGCCAGCAGCTTGGGGACCCGAAATGAAAAACTGTTTTTT
TRBV30	TRBJ2-3	NA	NA	CAWRRDRSVAGGPPDTQYF	TGTGCCTGGAGAAGGGACAGGTCTGTGGCGGGAGGGCCTCCAGATACGCAGTATTTT
TRBV18	TRBJ1-2	NA	NA	CASSESGGPLNYGYTF	TGTGCCAGCTCAGAATCCGGGGGTCCCCTCAACTATGGCTACACCTTC
TRBV27	TRBJ2-1	NA	TRBD2	CASNRNPGLPYNEQFF	TGTGCCAGCAATCGAAATCCGGGACTACCCTACAATGAGCAGTTCTTC
TRBV6-5	TRBJ1-4	NA	NA	CASSYRPREKLFF	TGTGCCAGCAGCTATAGGCCGAGAGAAAAACTGTTTTTT
TRBV7-2	TRBJ2-4	NA	TRBD2	CASSLSPLAGASKNIQYF	TGTGCCAGCAGCTTAAGTCCTTTGGCGGGAGCGTCCAAAAACATTCAGTACTTC
TRBV29-1	TRBJ2-1	NA	TRBD2	CSILTSGSIEQFF	TGCAGCATTTTAACTAGCGGGAGTATTGAGCAGTTCTTC
TRBV11-2	TRBJ1-1	NA	TRBD1	CASSVRQGGTEAFF	TGTGCCAGCAGCGTACGACAGGGAGGGACTGAAGCTTTCTTT
TRBV14	TRBJ2-1	NA	NA	CASSQVDWTNNEQFF	TGTGCCAGCAGCCAAGTGGACTGGACTAACAATGAGCAGTTCTTC
TRBV7-9	TRBJ2-5	NA	NA	CASSLGGGSYQETQYF	TGTGCCAGCAGCTTAGGAGGCGGATCCTATCAAGAGACCCAGTACTTC
TRBV15	TRBJ1-5	NA	NA	CATSREMGGNQPQHF	TGTGCCACCAGCAGAGAGATGGGTGGCAATCAGCCCCAGCATTTT
TRBV18	TRBJ1-5	NA	NA	CASSSGTRDQPQHF	TGTGCCAGCTCATCCGGGACCCGAGATCAGCCCCAGCATTTT
TRBV6-1	TRBJ2-7	NA	TRBD2	CASNIAGGPYEQYF	TGTGCCAGCAACATAGCGGGAGGGCCCTACGAGCAGTACTTC
TRBV6-6	TRBJ1-5	NA	NA	CASSYSSGAQPQHF	TGTGCCAGCAGTTACTCGTCAGGGGCTCAGCCCCAGCATTTT
TRBV10-1	TRBJ2-1	NA	TRBD2	CASSESGTKSYNEQFF	TGCGCCAGCAGTGAGTCCGGGACTAAGAGCTACAATGAGCAGTTCTTC
TRBV6-1	TRBJ2-7	NA	NA	CASSEERMYEQYF	TGTGCCAGCAGTGAGGAGAGGATGTACGAGCAGTACTTC
TRBV2	TRBJ1-1	NA	NA	CASSRQVGTEAFF	TGTGCCAGCAGCAGACAGGTAGGAACTGAAGCTTTCTTT
TRBV7-8	TRBJ1-1	NA	TRBD1	CASSLVDRGRAFF	TGTGCCAGCAGCTTAGTGGACAGGGGGCGAGCTTTCTTT
TRBV5-1	TRBJ2-1	NA	NA	CASSLARVGLEQFF	TGCGCCAGCAGCTTGGCCAGGGTGGGGCTAGAGCAGTTCTTC
TRBV18	TRBJ2-7	NA	TRBD1	CASSGDRGVSYEQYF	TGTGCCAGCTCCGGGGACAGGGGGGTCTCCTACGAGCAGTACTTC
TRBV28	TRBJ1-1	NA	TRBD1	CASSLRQGRSTEAFF	TGTGCCAGCAGTTTAAGACAGGGTCGGTCCACTGAAGCTTTCTTT
TRBV6-1	TRBJ2-7	NA	TRBD2	CASSESPGLAGSYEQYF	TGTGCCAGCAGTGAATCCCCGGGACTAGCGGGCTCCTACGAGCAGTACTTC
TRBV11-2	TRBJ2-3	NA	NA	CASRQTSTDTQYF	TGTGCCAGCAGACAGACTAGCACAGATACGCAGTATTTT
TRBV18	TRBJ2-5	NA	NA	CASSPIKETQYF	TGTGCCAGCTCACCAATCAAAGAGACCCAGTACTTC
TRBV27	TRBJ2-3	NA	TRBD2	CASSLRTALKGLAGHTDTQYF	TGTGCCAGCAGTCTACGGACGGCACTTAAAGGGCTAGCGGGACACACAGATACGCAGTATTTT
TRBV7-2	TRBJ1-4	NA	NA	CASSPYREVGEKLFF	TGTGCCAGCAGCCCCTACAGGGAAGTCGGTGAAAAACTGTTTTTT
TRBV6-6	TRBJ2-7	NA	TRBD2	CASSRSRSGVPYEQYF	TGTGCCAGCAGTCGCTCTCGTAGCGGGGTCCCCTACGAGCAGTACTTC
TRBV30	TRBJ1-1	NA	NA	CAWTPTAEAFF	TGTGCCTGGACACCTACCGCTGAAGCTTTCTTT
TRBV9	TRBJ1-2	NA	TRBD1	CASSVTGTGELYGYTF	TGTGCCAGCAGCGTAACCGGGACAGGGGAACTTTATGGCTACACCTTC
TRBV5-4	TRBJ2-2	NA	NA	CASGGPGAVTGELFF	TGTGCCAGCGGTGGCCCGGGAGCCGTTACCGGGGAGCTGTTTTTT
TRBV27	TRBJ1-2	NA	TRBD1	CASSLSVQGDYGYTF	TGTGCCAGCAGTTTATCGGTACAGGGGGACTATGGCTACACCTTC